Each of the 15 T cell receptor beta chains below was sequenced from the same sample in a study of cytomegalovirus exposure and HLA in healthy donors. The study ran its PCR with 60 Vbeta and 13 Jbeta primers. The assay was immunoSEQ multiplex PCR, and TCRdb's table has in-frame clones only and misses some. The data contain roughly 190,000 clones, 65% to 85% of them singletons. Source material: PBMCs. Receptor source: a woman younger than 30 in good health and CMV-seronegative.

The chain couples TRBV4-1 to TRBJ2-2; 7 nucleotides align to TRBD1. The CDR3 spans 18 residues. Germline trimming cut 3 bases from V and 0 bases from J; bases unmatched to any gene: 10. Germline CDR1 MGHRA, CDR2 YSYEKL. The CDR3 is CASSHRADRVPNTGELFF. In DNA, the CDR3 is TGCGCCAGCAGCCACAGAGCCGACAGGGTCCCGAACACCGGGGAGCTGTTTTTT.

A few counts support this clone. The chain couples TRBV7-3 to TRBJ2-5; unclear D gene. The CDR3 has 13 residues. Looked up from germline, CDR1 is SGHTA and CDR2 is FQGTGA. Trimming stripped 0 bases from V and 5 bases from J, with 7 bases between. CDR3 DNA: TGTGCCAGCAGCTTAACGAGACTGGAGACCCAGTACTTC. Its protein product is CASSLTRLETQYF. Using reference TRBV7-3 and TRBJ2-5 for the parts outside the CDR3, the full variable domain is GAGVSQTPSNKVTEKGKYVELRCDPISGHTALYWYRQSLGQGPEFLIYFQGTGAADDSGLPNDRFFAVRPEGSVSTLKIQRTERGDSAVYLCASSLTRLETQYFGPGTRLLVL.

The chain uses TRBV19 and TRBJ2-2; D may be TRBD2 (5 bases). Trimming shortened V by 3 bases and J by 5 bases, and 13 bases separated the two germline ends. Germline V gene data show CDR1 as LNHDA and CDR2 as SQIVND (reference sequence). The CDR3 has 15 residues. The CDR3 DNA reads TGTGCCAGTAGTATGAACGCAGGAGGAACCGGGGAGCTGTTTTTT. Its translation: CASSMNAGGTGELFF.

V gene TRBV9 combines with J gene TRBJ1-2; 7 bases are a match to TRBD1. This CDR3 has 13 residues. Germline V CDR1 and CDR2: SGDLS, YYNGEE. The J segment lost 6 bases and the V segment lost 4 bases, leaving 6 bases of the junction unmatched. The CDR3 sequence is CASSRRGGHGYTF. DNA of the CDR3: TGTGCCAGCAGCAGGAGAGGGGGCCATGGCTACACCTTC.

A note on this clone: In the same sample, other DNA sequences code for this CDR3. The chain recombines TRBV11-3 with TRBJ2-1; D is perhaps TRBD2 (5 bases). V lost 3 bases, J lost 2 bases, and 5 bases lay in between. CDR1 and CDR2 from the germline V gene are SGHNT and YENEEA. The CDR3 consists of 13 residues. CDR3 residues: CASSLEAYNEQFF. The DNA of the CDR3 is TGTGCCAGCAGCTTGGAGGCCTACAATGAGCAGTTCTTC.

CDR3 region: CASREGFGNTIYF. Written as DNA, the CDR3 is TGTGCCAGCAGGGAGGGTTTTGGAAACACCATATATTTT. The V call is TRBV2, the J call TRBJ1-3; no clear D gene. Germline loops: CDR1 SNHLY, CDR2 FYNNEI. V was shortened by 6 bases and J by 3 bases, with 9 bases between the two germline ends. This CDR3 comprises 13 residues.

The CDR3 loop reads CASRADRDTEAFF. The CDR3 DNA follows: TGCGCCAGCAGGGCAGACCGGGACACTGAAGCTTTCTTT. The rearrangement uses TRBV10-1 and TRBJ1-1; D is unresolved. CDR3 length equals 13 residues. Deletions cut 6 bases from V and 3 bases from J, with 11 bases between. Germline assignment: CDR1 WNHNN and CDR2 SYGVQD (reference sequence).

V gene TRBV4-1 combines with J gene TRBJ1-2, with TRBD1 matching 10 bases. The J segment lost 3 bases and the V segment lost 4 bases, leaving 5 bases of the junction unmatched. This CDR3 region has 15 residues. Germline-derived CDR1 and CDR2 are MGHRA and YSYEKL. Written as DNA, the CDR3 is TGCGCCAGCAGCCCCGGGGACAGGGGCGACTATGGCTACACCTTC. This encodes CASSPGDRGDYGYTF.

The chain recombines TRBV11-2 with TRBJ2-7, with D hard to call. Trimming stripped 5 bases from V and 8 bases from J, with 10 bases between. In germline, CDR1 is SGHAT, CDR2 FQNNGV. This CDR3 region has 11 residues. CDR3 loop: CASSPGQQQYF. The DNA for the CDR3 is TGTGCCAGCAGCCCGGGTCAGCAGCAGTACTTC.

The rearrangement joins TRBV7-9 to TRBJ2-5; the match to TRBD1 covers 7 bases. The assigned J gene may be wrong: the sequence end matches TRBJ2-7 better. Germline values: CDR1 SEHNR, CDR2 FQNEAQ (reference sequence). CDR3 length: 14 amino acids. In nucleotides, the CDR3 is TGTGCCAGCAGCTTAGCAGGGGGCTTCGACGAGCAGTACTTC. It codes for CASSLAGGFDEQYF.

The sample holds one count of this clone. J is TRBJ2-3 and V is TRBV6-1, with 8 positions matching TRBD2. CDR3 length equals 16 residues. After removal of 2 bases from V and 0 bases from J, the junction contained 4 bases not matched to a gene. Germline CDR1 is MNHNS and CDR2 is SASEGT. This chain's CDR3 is CASSERRGASTDTQYF. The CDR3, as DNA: TGTGCCAGCAGTGAAAGGCGGGGGGCTAGCACAGATACGCAGTATTTT.

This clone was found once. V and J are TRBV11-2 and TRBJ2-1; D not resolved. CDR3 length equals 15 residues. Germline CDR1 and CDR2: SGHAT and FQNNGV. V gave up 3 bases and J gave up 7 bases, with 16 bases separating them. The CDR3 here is CASSFLPLTENEQFF. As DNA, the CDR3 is TGTGCCAGCAGCTTTCTCCCCCTAACCGAAAATGAGCAGTTCTTC.

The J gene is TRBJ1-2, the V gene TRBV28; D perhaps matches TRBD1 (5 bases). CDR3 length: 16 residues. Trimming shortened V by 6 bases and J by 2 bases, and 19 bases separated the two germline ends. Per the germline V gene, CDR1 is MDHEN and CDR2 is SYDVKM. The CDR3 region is CASRILTVSANYGYTF. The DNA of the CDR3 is TGTGCCAGCAGGATACTGACAGTTTCGGCAAACTATGGCTACACCTTC.

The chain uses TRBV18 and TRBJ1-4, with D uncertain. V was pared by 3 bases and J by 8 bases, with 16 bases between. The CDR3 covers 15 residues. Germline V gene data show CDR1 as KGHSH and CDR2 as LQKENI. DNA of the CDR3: TGTGCCAGCTCACCGGGAGGTTGGGGTGTGGAAAAACTGTTTTTT. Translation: CASSPGGWGVEKLFF.

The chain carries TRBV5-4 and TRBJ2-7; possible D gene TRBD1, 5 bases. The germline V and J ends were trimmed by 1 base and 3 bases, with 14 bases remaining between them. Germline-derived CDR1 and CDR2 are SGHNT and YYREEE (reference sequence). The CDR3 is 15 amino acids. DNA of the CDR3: TGTGCCAGCAGCTTGCGAACAGGCCTAGTCTACGAGCAGTACTTC. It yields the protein CASSLRTGLVYEQYF.